The present T cell receptor beta chain was sequenced within a study of shared clonotypes between healthy human individuals (dated by TCRdb to the early 2020s). As for the study more broadly: Three men and a couple of women, aged 18 to 49 years, made up the cohort. For each donor, three plates each were used for CD4 naive and CD4 memory, two plates were used for CD8 naive, and one plate was used for CD8 memory. To estimate repertoire size and how much clonotypes are shared between individuals, the study performed deep sequencing of blood TCR repertoires from 4 to 6 healthy adults. Between about 0.8 and 8.9 billion PBMCs per donor were obtained by leukapheresis. To increase sequencing depth and limit assay-specific biases, TCR repertoire library preparation and sequencing were carried out by different laboratories using diverse techniques. Overall study outcomes, separate from this receptor: The small number of donors limited the genetic and exposure-history diversity represented. Rarefaction of sorted-subset datasets indicated incomplete sequencing despite the large sequencing depth. Sampling was restricted to blood, and TCR repertoires in tissue are likely to differ from TCR repertoires in blood. Naive subsets generally had larger estimated clonotype richness than memory subsets did. Across several donors, roughly 5.1% of naive CD4, roughly 3.4% of naive CD8, 2% to 2.5% of memory CD4, and under 0.45% of memory CD8 clonotypes were shared. Based on pairwise subsampling, the degree of clonotype sharing among donors was expected to be affected by sequencing depth. Compared with non-shared clonotypes, clonotypes shared by all four sorted-subset donors had higher generation probabilities.

A note on this clone: It has no known antigen specificity. Base qualities are not at hand, and no much larger clone is one base apart.

TCR CDR3 regions were amplified from genomic DNA by multiplex PCR using the deep immunoSEQ assay. Genomic DNA extracted from each cell subset was distributed evenly over all wells of several immunoSEQ 96-well plates, and each plate served as one replicate. For sorted subsets, approximately 210 ng of genomic DNA, equivalent to tens of thousands of T cell genomes, went into each replicate PCR. The purified libraries were quantified using a Qubit 3.0 fluorometer, sized with a Bioanalyzer 2100, and then quantified again using the KAPA Library Quantification kit. Every immunoSEQ 96-well plate was sequenced on a dedicated single-read 150-cycle Illumina NextSeq 550 flow cell. As for how the authors treated the data: Because the immunoSEQ output included only junctional sequences and no quality scores, the filtering could not be the same as the filtering used for full-length reads. Sequences were annotated with PyIR, a Python wrapper for IgBLAST v1.9, using IMGT germline references to assign V/J genes and CDR3. Reads were filtered out if the reads had weak V/J assignments (E-value above 1e-6), no CDR3, stop codons, out-of-frame junctions, or ambiguous translated residues. V3J clonotypes were defined by identical inferred V gene, J gene, and CDR3 amino acid sequence. Percentage overlap between repertoires was calculated by dividing the number of shared unique clonotypes by the size of the smaller repertoire. Richness of each repertoire was evaluated using RTK rarefaction, the Chao1 estimator, and Recon v2.1 estimates of unobserved clonotypes. Generation probabilities for all TCRbeta clonotypes obtained by the gDNA method from a handful of donors were computed using OLGA. TCRdb mirrors the immuneACCESS table, restricted to in-frame sequences. Some clones are absent from its copies; in checked studies, under half trace to an unresolved V gene, and the reason for the others is unknown. V and J calls plus clone size are reproduced from that table; the DNA served to infer D and trimming. This sample lists about 2 million clones; over 85% were detected once. The top ten constitute 0.13% of the sample.

Donors were healthy HIV-negative adults with no recently reported acute infections or vaccinations. All donors were Caucasian adults living in Nashville, Tennessee, USA. Magnetic negative selection was used to enrich CD4+ T cells, after which naive cells were positively selected on CD45RA and the negative fraction became the memory subset. After blood collection by leukapheresis, PBMCs were isolated using Ficoll-Histopaque density gradient centrifugation and then cryopreserved in the vapor phase of liquid nitrogen. Analytical flow cytometry was used to check the purity and quantity of every magnetically sorted T cell population. Genomic DNA was isolated from every sorted fraction and measured by UV absorbance on a Nanodrop 2000c. Based on the germline V gene, the CDR1 and CDR2 sequences are SGHDT and YYEEEE. V has 4 bases trimmed and J has 4 bases trimmed; junction bases matching no gene number 4. Its CDR3 holds 15 amino acids, cysteine through phenylalanine. The read is trimmed to its CDR3 DNA, 45 bases read in frame from base 1.

The chain uses TRBV5-6 and TRBJ2-3, and 12 junction bases match TRBD2. The TCR sequence derives from a man aged 18-30 years in good health. The sample comprised naive CD4+ T cells sorted from blood. In light of the paper, this sample's cell subset or site label describes: CD45RA+ positively selected. Read as DNA, the sequence is TGTGCCAGCAGCATACTAGCGGGGGGTTCAGATACGCAGTATTTT. Its protein is CASSILAGGSDTQYF.